This is a list of T cell receptor beta chains from one sample in a study of regulatory T cells in long-lasting Graves disease. One entry per CDR3 protein, called by TCRdb with MiXCR from the multiplex PCR reads. The table shows 350,000 to 450,000 distinct CDR3 sequences, with 12% occurring only once. The same specimen was also included in a second study, on T cells in Graves' hyperthyroidism and ophthalmopathy.

Specimen: peripheral blood mononuclear cells (PBMCs), collected at new diagnosis, from a patient treated with antithyroid drugs. The receptors derive from a woman aged 18-35 years with Graves disease. Each CDR3 is given with its conserved first and last residue. A D gene is named only where the DNA matches it firmly. Expanded clones get a size class; other rows say once, few or many, or leave the size out.

clone_size: few; j_call: TRBJ1-5; v_call: TRBV20-1; d_call: TRBD1; cdr3_aa: CSATKDRAQPQHF; cdr3_nt: TGCAGTGCTACAAAAGACAGGGCACAGCCCCAGCATTTT
clone_size: NA; j_call: TRBJ1-5; v_call: TRBV19; d_call: NA; cdr3_aa: CASSIIGGPQHF; cdr3_nt: TGTGCCAGTAGTATTATCGGGGGGCCCCAGCATTTT
clone_size: few; j_call: TRBJ1-1; v_call: TRBV20-1; d_call: TRBD1; cdr3_aa: CSATKFYGTGGDGDTEAFF; cdr3_nt: TGCAGTGCTACAAAATTTTACGGGACAGGGGGCGACGGGGACACTGAAGCTTTCTTT
clone_size: NA; j_call: TRBJ1-5; v_call: TRBV19; d_call: NA; cdr3_aa: CASSIDRDRPQHF; cdr3_nt: TGTGCCAGTAGTATAGACAGAGATCGGCCCCAGCATTTT
clone_size: NA; j_call: TRBJ2-1; v_call: TRBV9; d_call: NA; cdr3_aa: CASSQDHGGQFF; cdr3_nt: TGTGCCAGCAGCCAGGACCACGGCGGGCAGTTCTTC
clone_size: NA; j_call: TRBJ2-5; v_call: TRBV7-9; d_call: NA; cdr3_aa: CASSFGLPDPDQETQYF; cdr3_nt: TGTGCCAGCAGCTTTGGGCTACCTGATCCCGACCAAGAGACCCAGTACTTC
clone_size: many; j_call: TRBJ1-1; v_call: TRBV6-1; d_call: NA; cdr3_aa: CASSRLGEAFF; cdr3_nt: TGTGCCAGCTCAAGGCTGGGAGAAGCTTTCTTT
clone_size: many; j_call: TRBJ1-1; v_call: TRBV29-1; d_call: TRBD1; cdr3_aa: CSVTPGQGGTEAFF; cdr3_nt: TGCAGCGTCACCCCGGGACAGGGAGGCACTGAAGCTTTCTTT
clone_size: many; j_call: TRBJ2-7; v_call: TRBV28; d_call: NA; cdr3_aa: CASRGAPAYEQYF; cdr3_nt: TGTGCCAGCAGGGGAGCGCCTGCCTACGAGCAGTACTTC
clone_size: many; j_call: TRBJ1-2; v_call: TRBV30; d_call: NA; cdr3_aa: CAWSVRGAGGYTF; cdr3_nt: TGTGCCTGGAGTGTAAGGGGGGCTGGTGGCTACACCTTC
clone_size: NA; j_call: TRBJ2-7; v_call: TRBV27; d_call: NA; cdr3_aa: CASKTAFLSDEQHF; cdr3_nt: TGTGCCAGCAAGACCGCCTTCCTATCGGACGAGCAGCACTTC
clone_size: NA; j_call: TRBJ1-1; v_call: TRBV20-1; d_call: NA; cdr3_aa: CSAPRAESLNTEAFF; cdr3_nt: TGCAGTGCCCCACGGGCAGAAAGCCTAAACACTGAAGCTTTCTTT
clone_size: NA; j_call: TRBJ1-2; v_call: TRBV4-1; d_call: NA; cdr3_aa: CASSQKQGVGNGYTF; cdr3_nt: TGCGCCAGCAGCCAAAAACAGGGAGTTGGGAATGGCTACACCTTC
clone_size: many; j_call: TRBJ1-2; v_call: TRBV10-3; d_call: NA; cdr3_aa: CAIRDPGDGYTF; cdr3_nt: TGTGCCATCAGGGATCCAGGTGATGGCTACACCTTC
clone_size: few; j_call: TRBJ1-5; v_call: TRBV28; d_call: NA; cdr3_aa: CASSLASFHQPQHF; cdr3_nt: TGTGCCAGCAGTTTAGCCAGCTTCCATCAGCCCCAGCATTTT
clone_size: many; j_call: TRBJ2-1; v_call: TRBV29-1; d_call: TRBD2; cdr3_aa: CSVERAGGPRNEQFF; cdr3_nt: TGCAGCGTTGAGAGAGCGGGAGGGCCACGGAATGAGCAGTTCTTC
clone_size: many; j_call: TRBJ1-5; v_call: TRBV7-2; d_call: NA; cdr3_aa: CASSSLDRYNQPQHF; cdr3_nt: TGTGCCAGCAGCTCTCTCGACAGGTACAATCAGCCCCAGCATTTT
clone_size: many; j_call: TRBJ1-5; v_call: TRBV29-1; d_call: TRBD1; cdr3_aa: CSVAGQGFNQPQHF; cdr3_nt: TGCAGCGTCGCAGGACAGGGTTTTAATCAGCCCCAGCATTTT
clone_size: NA; j_call: TRBJ2-3; v_call: TRBV20-1; d_call: NA; cdr3_aa: CSAPRTVDTQYF; cdr3_nt: TGCAGTGCTCCTCGGACTGTAGATACGCAGTATTTT
clone_size: many; j_call: TRBJ2-1; v_call: TRBV12-3/TRBV12-4; d_call: NA; cdr3_aa: CASSLGTRNEQFF; cdr3_nt: TGTGCCAGCAGCTTAGGTACGAGGAATGAGCAGTTCTTC
clone_size: many; j_call: TRBJ2-6; v_call: TRBV18; d_call: NA; cdr3_aa: CASSPPASGANVLTF; cdr3_nt: TGTGCCAGCTCACCACCGGCCTCTGGGGCCAACGTCCTGACTTTC
clone_size: many; j_call: TRBJ2-7; v_call: TRBV28; d_call: TRBD1; cdr3_aa: CASHRGEGYEQYF; cdr3_nt: TGTGCCAGTCACAGGGGTGAGGGCTACGAGCAGTACTTC
clone_size: NA; j_call: TRBJ1-5; v_call: TRBV28; d_call: NA; cdr3_aa: CASRSRTANQPQHF; cdr3_nt: TGTGCCAGCAGGTCGAGGACGGCGAATCAGCCCCAGCACTTT
clone_size: many; j_call: TRBJ2-1; v_call: TRBV20-1; d_call: NA; cdr3_aa: CSARADQGSYNEQFF; cdr3_nt: TGCAGTGCTAGGGCGGATCAGGGGTCCTACAATGAGCAGTTCTTC
clone_size: few; j_call: TRBJ1-5; v_call: TRBV20-1; d_call: NA; cdr3_aa: CSSFRPGQPQHF; cdr3_nt: TGCAGTAGCTTTCGGCCGGGGCAGCCCCAGCATTTT
clone_size: NA; j_call: TRBJ2-3; v_call: TRBV7-2; d_call: NA; cdr3_aa: CASSLRSCTDTQYF; cdr3_nt: TGTGCCAGCAGCTTAAGGAGCTGCACAGATACGCAGTATTTT
clone_size: many; j_call: TRBJ1-2; v_call: TRBV5-1; d_call: NA; cdr3_aa: CASSLSRSLDGYTF; cdr3_nt: TGCGCCAGCAGCTTGTCCAGATCCCTTGATGGCTACACCTTC
clone_size: many; j_call: TRBJ1-1; v_call: TRBV20-1; d_call: NA; cdr3_aa: CSASTGTGNTEAFF; cdr3_nt: TGCAGTGCCAGTACCGGGACGGGAAACACTGAAGCTTTCTTT
clone_size: NA; j_call: TRBJ2-2; v_call: TRBV10-3; d_call: NA; cdr3_aa: CATDSGTGELFF; cdr3_nt: TGTGCCACCGATAGTGGCACCGGGGAGCTGTTTTTT
clone_size: many; j_call: TRBJ2-2; v_call: TRBV29-1; d_call: NA; cdr3_aa: CSGCVGNTGELFF; cdr3_nt: TGCAGCGGTTGCGTGGGGAACACCGGGGAGCTGTTTTTT
clone_size: many; j_call: TRBJ2-6; v_call: TRBV7-9; d_call: NA; cdr3_aa: CASGPTSGANVLTF; cdr3_nt: TGTGCCAGCGGACCGACCTCTGGGGCCAACGTCCTGACTTTC
clone_size: NA; j_call: TRBJ1-2; v_call: TRBV5-1; d_call: NA; cdr3_aa: CASSLALSGSYGYTF; cdr3_nt: TGCGCCAGCAGCTTGGCGTTGAGCGGCTCCTATGGCTACACCTTC
clone_size: many; j_call: TRBJ1-4; v_call: TRBV29-1; d_call: TRBD1; cdr3_aa: CSVEGAGGYYEKLFF; cdr3_nt: TGCAGCGTTGAAGGGGCAGGGGGTTATTATGAAAAACTGTTTTTT
clone_size: many; j_call: TRBJ2-1; v_call: TRBV13; d_call: NA; cdr3_aa: CASSFSGTQVHNEQFF; cdr3_nt: TGTGCCAGCAGCTTCTCCGGGACCCAAGTACACAATGAGCAGTTCTTC
clone_size: many; j_call: TRBJ1-2; v_call: TRBV6-1; d_call: TRBD1; cdr3_aa: CASRGTGDPSNYGYTF; cdr3_nt: TGTGCCAGCCGCGGGACAGGGGATCCCTCGAACTATGGCTACACCTTC
clone_size: NA; j_call: TRBJ2-6; v_call: TRBV5-5; d_call: NA; cdr3_aa: CASSTRDFARGGANVLTF; cdr3_nt: TGTGCCAGCAGCACTCGGGACTTCGCGCGGGGTGGGGCCAACGTCCTGACTTTC